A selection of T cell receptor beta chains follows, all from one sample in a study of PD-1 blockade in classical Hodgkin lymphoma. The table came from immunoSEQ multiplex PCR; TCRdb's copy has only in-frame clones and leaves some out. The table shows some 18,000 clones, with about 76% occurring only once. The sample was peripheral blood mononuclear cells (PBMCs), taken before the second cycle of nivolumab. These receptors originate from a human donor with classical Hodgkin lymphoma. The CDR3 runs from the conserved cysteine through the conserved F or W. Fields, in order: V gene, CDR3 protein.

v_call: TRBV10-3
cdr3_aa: CAIGQGTTGELFF

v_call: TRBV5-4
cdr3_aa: CASSLDRVHTDTQYF

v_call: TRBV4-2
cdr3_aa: CASSLSGTGGITGELFF

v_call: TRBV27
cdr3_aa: CASSVQGAGGVHIQYF

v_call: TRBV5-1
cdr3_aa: CASSSALSSYNEQFF

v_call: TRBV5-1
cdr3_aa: CASSASGQGGRGTQYF

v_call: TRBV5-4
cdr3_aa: CASSLDLATNEKLFF

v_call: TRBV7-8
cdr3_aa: CASSLSGTASYNEQFF

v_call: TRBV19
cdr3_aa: CASSMSRNTEAFF

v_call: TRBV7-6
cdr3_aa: CASSLGGFGQPQHF

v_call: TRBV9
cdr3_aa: CASSVDIGRGIYEQYF

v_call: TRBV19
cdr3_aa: CASKNRASGETQYF

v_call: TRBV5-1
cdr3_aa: CASSLAGYNTDTQYF

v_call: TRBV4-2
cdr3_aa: CASSQEGGTGDNEQFF

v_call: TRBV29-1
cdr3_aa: CSVGDRVQFF

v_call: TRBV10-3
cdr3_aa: CAISESRENTQYF

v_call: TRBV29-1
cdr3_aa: CSNTLTGGNTEAFF

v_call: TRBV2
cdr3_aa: CASRGGYEQYF

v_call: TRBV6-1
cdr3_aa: CASSDTRERGLNSPLHF

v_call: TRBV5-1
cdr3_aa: CASSLEGTGWTDTQYF

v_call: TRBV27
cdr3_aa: CASSLIYEQYF

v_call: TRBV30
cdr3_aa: CAWSTGILGTEAFF

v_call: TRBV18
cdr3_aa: CASSPLGVAQVEAFF

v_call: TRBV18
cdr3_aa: CASSRTSSGRVLYNEQFF

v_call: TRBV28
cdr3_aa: CASSLSQGSETQYF

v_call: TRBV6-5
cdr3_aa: CASSAQGFSDSPLHF

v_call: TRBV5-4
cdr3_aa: CASSLVTSGMNEQFF

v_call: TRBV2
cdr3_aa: CASSDVLIAGTEAFF

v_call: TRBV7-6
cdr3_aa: CASSLSSGELFF

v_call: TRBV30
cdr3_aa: CAWSVHLAGGIYEQYF

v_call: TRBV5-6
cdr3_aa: CASSLGTAVYGYTF

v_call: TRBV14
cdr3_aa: CASSERTRSSGNTIYF

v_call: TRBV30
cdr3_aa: CAWKQTRTQETQYF

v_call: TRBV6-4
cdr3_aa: CASSDGTSGTDTQYF

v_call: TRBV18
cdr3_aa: CASSLGTGPNYGYTF

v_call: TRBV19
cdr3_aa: CASSFSGTTGGETQYF